The 5 T cell receptor beta chains presented below share a single source sample, sequenced in a study of identifying expanded T cells in peripheral blood. Sequencing was performed with immunoSEQ multiplex PCR; in TCRdb, only in-frame clones are kept and a portion is missing. In the table there are about 58,000 clones, about four fifths of which are singletons. Material for sequencing was blood. The receptors were sampled from a person between 18 and 75 years old in good health.

The genes are TRBV5-8 and TRBJ1-4, with D possibly TRBD1 on 6 matching bases. The CDR3 extends over 15 amino acids. The V and J ends lost 4 bases and 5 bases respectively, with 15 bases between them. Germline CDR1 SGHTS, CDR2 YDEGEE. For the CDR3, the DNA is TGTGCCAGCAGCCCCCGGGGGCAGTCAAATGAAAAACTGTTTTTT. This sequence encodes CASSPRGQSNEKLFF.

This clone showed up just once. DNA for the CDR3: TGTGCCAGCAGCTTATACCGGGCTACGGAGCAGTACTTC. Translation gives CASSLYRATEQYF. The rearrangement uses TRBV7-9 and TRBJ2-7; no reliable D call. This CDR3 contains 13 residues. Germline V gene lookup returns CDR1 SEHNR and CDR2 FQNEAQ (reference sequence). The ends were cut back, 2 bases at V and 7 bases at J, with 12 bases in the middle.

The genes are TRBV7-8 and TRBJ2-1; D remains unclear. CDR1 SGHVS and CDR2 FQNEAQ come from the germline V gene. V was trimmed by 5 bases and J by 8 bases, leaving 7 bases between them. The CDR3 is 11 residues long. The CDR3 protein is CASSPLDEQFF. The CDR3 nucleotides are TGTGCCAGCAGCCCCCTTGATGAGCAGTTCTTC.

This sequence joins TRBV30 and TRBJ1-4; possible D gene TRBD1, 6 bases. CDR3 size: 15 residues. Deletions cut 0 bases from V and 5 bases from J, with 13 bases between. Germline CDR1 is GTSNPN and CDR2 is SVGIG (reference sequence). Written as DNA, the CDR3 is TGTGCCTGGAGTGTACTGGGGGCTTGGAATGAAAAACTGTTTTTT. Translating it yields CAWSVLGAWNEKLFF.

The J gene is TRBJ2-2, the V gene TRBV15, with TRBD1 as a possible D gene (5 bases). CDR3 length: 15 amino acids. V shed 8 bases and J shed 4 bases, with 17 bases lying between them. Germline V lookup: CDR1 LNHNV, CDR2 YYDKDF (reference sequence). CDR3 region: CATAPGLESTGELFF. The CDR3 bases are TGTGCCACCGCACCAGGGCTAGAGAGCACCGGGGAGCTGTTTTTT.